The 20 T cell receptor beta chains below come from one sample, sequenced in a study of response to subunit inactivated influenza vaccine. TCRdb passed the RT-PCR reads through MiXCR, listing each CDR3 protein once. The table has about 540,000 distinct CDR3 sequences, roughly a quarter seen once. These data also featured in a second study, about T cells expressing NK-cell markers. Per that study: TCR beta cDNA was made by 5'RACE template switching with UMIs.

The material sequenced was CD4+ T cells sorted from PBMCs, taken 11 to 12 days after vaccination. The receptor set was obtained from a man aged 50 or older who received an inactivated influenza vaccine.

This clonotype was counted only a few times. This CDR3 is CASSRQGASYGYTF. CDR3 nucleotides: TGTGCCAGCAGTAGGCAGGGGGCCTCCTATGGCTACACCTTC. This chain links TRBV27 with TRBJ1-2; the match to TRBD1 covers 8 bases. V shed 5 bases and J 4 bases; nucleotides not matched to a gene: 6. Germline CDR1 is MNHEY and CDR2 is SMNVEV (reference sequence). The CDR3 loop spans 14 amino acids.

In this sample, this clonotype turned up a few times. The chain uses TRBV6-1 and TRBJ2-7, with D unclear. The CDR3 runs 16 residues. CDR1 is MNHNS, CDR2 SASEGT, per germline. V was clipped by 7 bases and J by 3 bases, with 22 bases between them. The CDR3 loop is CASTSREAAWSYEQYF. As DNA, the CDR3 is TGTGCCAGCACCTCGAGAGAGGCAGCATGGAGCTACGAGCAGTACTTC.

The chain employs TRBV6-5 and TRBJ2-7; D may be TRBD1 or TRBD2 (7 bases each). The CDR3 runs to 16 residues. Germline V CDR1 and CDR2: MNHEY, SVGAGI. Trimming took off 2 bases at V and 4 bases at J, with 18 bases between the two ends. CDR3 nucleotides: TGTGCCAGCAGTTACGGGAGGGGGCGTCAGAGTTACGAGCAGTACTTC. It encodes CASSYGRGRQSYEQYF.

This clonotype came up once. One junction end does not reproduce the germline sequence, and a read error may be involved. The chain links TRBV7-2 to TRBJ2-2; D not certain. The CDR3 has 14 residues. The germline gives CDR1 SGHTA, CDR2 FQGNSA. CDR3 amino acids: CASSLAGNAGELFF. CDR3 nucleotides: TGTGCCAGCAGCTTAGCAGGGAACGCCGGGGAGCTGTTTTTT.

The chain has TRBV12-3 or TRBV12-4 and TRBJ1-2; 7 positions match TRBD1. This CDR3 has 15 residues. V dropped 5 bases and J dropped 3; count of bases not matched to a gene: 9. CDR3 coding DNA: TGTGCCAGCAGTCCTCGACAGGGCTCGCACTATGGCTACACCTTC. Its translation is CASSPRQGSHYGYTF.

The chain links TRBV7-2 to TRBJ2-1, with D possibly TRBD2 on 6 matching bases. Germline CDR1 and CDR2: SGHTA and FQGNSA. The CDR3 is 16 amino acids. The germline V and J ends were trimmed by 5 bases and 0 bases, with 14 bases remaining between them. CDR3 sequence (DNA): TGTGCCAGCAGCCGAAAAGCGGGCGACTCCTACAATGAGCAGTTCTTC. Its translation is CASSRKAGDSYNEQFF.

There are a few counts of this clonotype. The chain carries TRBV14 and TRBJ1-2; D remains unclear. Looked up from germline, CDR1 is SGHDN and CDR2 is FVKESK. CDR3 length: 14 amino acids. With 1 base removed from V and 2 bases from J, the gap between germline ends came to 8 bases. The CDR3 DNA reads as TGTGCCAGCAGCCAAGTGCGCAGCAACTATGGCTACACCTTC. Translating it yields CASSQVRSNYGYTF.

This clonotype was seen at least ten times. The V and J genes are TRBV5-1 and TRBJ2-3; 8 bases are a match to TRBD2. The V gene end was trimmed by 0 bases and the J gene end by 1 base; junction bases not matched to a gene: 1. The CDR3 loop spans 15 amino acids. Germline values: CDR1 SGHRS, CDR2 YFSETQ. For the CDR3, the DNA is TGCGCCAGCAGCTTGGGGCGGGGGGGCACAGATACGCAGTATTTT. As protein: CASSLGRGGTDTQYF.

The gene calls are TRBV7-2 and TRBJ2-5; TRBD1 matches at 7 bases. CDR3 length: 15 residues. The J segment lost 2 bases and the V segment lost 4 bases, leaving 7 bases of the junction unmatched. CDR1 is SGHTA and CDR2 is FQGNSA in the germline V gene. CDR3 residues: CASSSTGIGQETQYF. In nucleotides, the CDR3 is TGTGCCAGCAGCTCGACAGGGATTGGTCAAGAGACCCAGTACTTC.

This chain links TRBV20-1 with TRBJ2-2; D assignment may be TRBD1 or TRBD2 (5 bases each). Germline CDR1 and CDR2: DFQATT and SNEGSKA (reference sequence). The CDR3 length is 13 residues. Trimming cost V 3 bases and J 2 bases, with 7 bases left between them. DNA of the CDR3: TGCAGTGCTAGGGGACCAAACACCGGGGAGCTGTTTTTT. Protein product: CSARGPNTGELFF.

The CDR3 DNA follows: TGTGCCAGTAATCCCCCGGGGCCCGGCGGGGAGCTGTTTTTT. Translating it yields CASNPPGPGGELFF. V gene TRBV19 combines with J gene TRBJ2-2; D possibly matches TRBD1 or TRBD2 (5 bases each). The CDR3 extends over 14 amino acids. CDR1 and CDR2 from the germline V gene are LNHDA and SQIVND (reference sequence). V lost 7 bases, J lost 7 bases, and 16 bases lay in between.

The chain employs TRBV7-8 and TRBJ2-2; a possible D gene is TRBD1 (6 bases). The length of the CDR3 is 18 residues. Germline-derived CDR1 and CDR2 are SGHVS and FQNEAQ. Trimming left V 5 bases short and J 1 base short, with 20 bases between. The CDR3 here is CASSPGLWQGMNTGELFF. The CDR3 DNA reads as TGTGCCAGCAGCCCAGGGTTGTGGCAGGGGATGAACACCGGGGAGCTGTTTTTT. The variable domain in full, completed from reference TRBV7-8 and TRBJ2-2, reads GAGVSQSPRYKVAKRGQDVALRCDPISGHVSLFWYQQALGQGPEFLTYFQNEAQLDKSGLPSDRFFAERPEGSVSTLKIQRTQQEDSAVYLCASSPGLWQGMNTGELFFGEGSRLTVL.

The V and J genes are TRBV3-1 and TRBJ2-6, with unresolved D. The V gene lost 5 bases and the J gene lost 5 bases, with 10 bases spanning the gap. The V gene's germline CDR1 is LGHDT and CDR2 YNNKEL (reference sequence). The CDR3 is made up of 14 amino acids. CDR3 region: CASSGPVRANVLTF. The CDR3 DNA sequence: TGTGCCAGCAGCGGGCCTGTCCGGGCCAACGTCCTGACTTTC. The full variable domain, its missing parts supplied by reference TRBV3-1 and TRBJ2-6, is DTAVSQTPKYLVTQMGNDKSIKCEQNLGHDTMYWYKQDSKKFLKIMFSYNNKELIINETVPNRFSPKSPDKAHLNLHINSLELGDSAVYFCASSGPVRANVLTFGAGSRLTVL.

The rearrangement joins TRBV5-1 to TRBJ1-1; TRBD1 matches 7 bases. The V and J ends lost 7 bases and 3 bases, in that order; junction bases with no gene match: 9. From germline, CDR1 is SGHRS and CDR2 YFSETQ. The CDR3 loop spans 14 amino acids. DNA of the CDR3: TGCGCCAGCCAAGGGGGCGGGGTAGACACTGAAGCTTTCTTT. This encodes CASQGGGVDTEAFF.

CDR3 nucleotide sequence: TGTGCCAGCAGCTTTATAAGCGGGGCCAACTACGAGCAGTACTTC. Protein: CASSFISGANYEQYF. J is TRBJ2-7 and V is TRBV5-5, with 7 bases identical to TRBD2. CDR1 is SGHKS, CDR2 YYEKEE, per germline (reference sequence). V was clipped by 2 bases and J by 3 bases; unmatched bases: 8. CDR3 size: 15 residues.

This clonotype was picked up a small number of times. V is TRBV29-1 and J is TRBJ2-3, with TRBD2 matching over 9 bases. The germline CDR1 and CDR2 sequences are SQVTM and ANQGSEA. The V and J ends lost 8 bases and 0 bases, in that order; junction bases with no gene match: 6. The CDR3 has 14 residues. The CDR3 sequence: CSTASGASTDTQYF. CDR3 sequence (DNA): TGCAGCACCGCTAGCGGGGCCAGCACAGATACGCAGTATTTT.

The chain recombines TRBV19 with TRBJ1-5; D remains ambiguous. The CDR3 length is 13 residues. CDR1 is LNHDA and CDR2 is SQIVND in the germline V gene (reference sequence). Trimming removed 0 bases at V and 9 bases at J, with 9 bases between. CDR3 sequence: CASSIDLRRPQHF. CDR3 nucleotide sequence: TGTGCCAGTAGTATAGATCTAAGGCGGCCCCAGCATTTT.

The table lists this clonotype with a few counts. The gene calls are TRBV9 and TRBJ2-7; TRBD2 matches 7 bases. After removal of 3 bases from V and 4 bases from J, the junction contained 13 bases not matched to a gene. Germline loops: CDR1 SGDLS, CDR2 YYNGEE. There are 16 residues in the CDR3. In nucleotides, the CDR3 is TGTGCCAGCAGCGAGGGCCCCCCGAAGCGGGGTTACGAGCAGTACTTC. This sequence encodes CASSEGPPKRGYEQYF. Together with reference TRBV9 and TRBJ2-7, the CDR3 gives the full variable domain: DSGVTQTPKHLITATGQRVTLRCSPRSGDLSVYWYQQSLDQGLQFLIQYYNGEERAKGNILERFSAQQFPDLHSELNLSSLELGDSALYFCASSEGPPKRGYEQYFGPGTRLTVT.

The chain links TRBV18 to TRBJ1-2; D uncertain. Germline CDR1 KGHSH, CDR2 LQKENI. Trimming pared 2 bases from V and 3 bases from J, leaving 7 bases between. The CDR3 length is 13 residues. CDR3: CASSPGYDYGYTF. CDR3 nucleotide sequence: TGTGCCAGCTCACCAGGGTACGACTATGGCTACACCTTC.

This clonotype was seen a few times. This sequence joins TRBV15 and TRBJ2-7, with D hard to call. Germline V gene data show CDR1 as LNHNV and CDR2 as YYDKDF (reference sequence). The CDR3 runs 15 residues. V lost 0 bases and J lost 2, with 11 bases in between. The CDR3 DNA is TGTGCCACCAGCAGAGATCCTTCGGTGGCCTACGAGCAGTACTTC. This translates into CATSRDPSVAYEQYF.